The rows below give T cell receptor beta chains drawn from one sample of a study of neoadjuvant anti-PD-1 for oral cavity cancer. Assay: immunoSEQ multiplex PCR; the TCRdb copy retains only in-frame clones and omits some. The sample contains more than 8,000 clones, 50% to 80% of which appear only once. The sequencing used PBMCs, collected after nivolumab (anti-PD-1) treatment. The receptors come from a person aged 35-79 years with oral cavity squamous cell carcinoma. The CDR3 runs from the conserved cysteine through the conserved F or W. D genes are given only for firm matches. Clone size is not always given. Where it is, it says once, few, many or a class for expanded clones.

j_call | d_call | clone_size | v_call | cdr3_aa | cdr3_nt
TRBJ2-1 | . | once | TRBV29-1 | CSVEGAPEQSQLYNEQFF | TGCAGCGTTGAAGGGGCCCCCGAACAGTCCCAACTGTACAATGAGCAGTTCTTC
TRBJ2-7 | TRBD1 | few | TRBV5-1 | CASSPSRTGGEQYF | TGCGCCAGCAGCCCTTCTCGGACAGGGGGCGAGCAGTACTTC
TRBJ2-1 | TRBD2 | . | TRBV7-2 | CASSLMTSGVTAYNEQFF | TGTGCCAGCAGCTTAATGACTAGCGGTGTAACAGCCTACAATGAGCAGTTCTTC
TRBJ2-7 | . | . | TRBV10-3 | CAIMNRNYEQYF | TGTGCCATCATGAACAGGAACTACGAGCAGTACTTC
TRBJ1-5 | . | . | TRBV27 | CASSLLETGRDSNQPQHF | TGTGCCAGCAGTTTACTGGAGACGGGTCGGGATAGCAATCAGCCCCAGCATTTT
TRBJ2-5 | TRBD1 | . | TRBV9 | CASSPQQGAGETQYF | TGTGCCAGCAGCCCTCAACAGGGGGCAGGTGAGACCCAGTACTTC
TRBJ1-1 | . | . | TRBV7-9 | CASSVERPNTEAFF | TGTGCCAGCAGCGTAGAACGGCCGAACACTGAAGCTTTCTTT
TRBJ2-1 | . | . | TRBV5-4 | CASSFGVYNEQFF | TGTGCCAGCAGCTTTGGGGTCTACAATGAGCAGTTCTTC
TRBJ2-7 | . | . | TRBV20-1 | CSANHYEQYF | TGCAGTGCGAACCATTACGAGCAGTACTTC
TRBJ1-4 | . | . | TRBV6-5 | CASRPRVFF | TGTGCCAGCAGGCCCAGGGTGTTTTTT
TRBJ2-7 | . | . | TRBV4-2 | CASSHSETQPGEQYF | TGTGCCAGCAGCCATTCCGAGACTCAACCCGGCGAGCAGTACTTC
TRBJ1-2 | . | . | TRBV18 | CASSLGRSPNGYTF | TGTGCCAGCTCACTCGGGAGGTCCCCCAATGGCTACACCTTC
TRBJ1-3 | . | . | TRBV7-6 | CASSLFGNTIYF | TGTGCCAGCAGCTTATTTGGAAACACCATATATTTT
TRBJ2-1 | TRBD1 | . | TRBV5-8 | CASRTGSYNEQFF | TGTGCCAGCAGGACAGGGTCCTACAATGAGCAGTTCTTC
TRBJ1-4 | . | . | TRBV29-1 | CSVRTNEKLFF | TGCAGCGTCAGGACTAATGAAAAACTGTTTTTT